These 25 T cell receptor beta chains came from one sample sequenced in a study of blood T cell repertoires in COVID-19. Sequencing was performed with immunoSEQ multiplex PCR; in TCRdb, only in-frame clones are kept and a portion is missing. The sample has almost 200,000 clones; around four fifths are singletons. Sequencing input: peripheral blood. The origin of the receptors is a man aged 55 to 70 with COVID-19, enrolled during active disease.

As DNA, the CDR3 is TGCAGCGCCGGGACAGTATACGAGCAGTACTTC. Amino acid sequence: CSAGTVYEQYF. V and J are TRBV29-1 and TRBJ2-7; TRBD1 agrees at 7 bases. In germline, CDR1 is SQVTM, CDR2 ANQGSEA. The CDR3 totals 11 residues. V shed 7 bases, J shed 4 bases, and the junction held 4 bases outside the gene matches.

As DNA, the CDR3 is TGCAGTGCCCAGGGGGTCGGGGAGCTGTTTTTT. Its protein is CSAQGVGELFF. The rearrangement uses TRBV20-1 and TRBJ2-2; 7 bases agree with TRBD1. This CDR3 has 11 amino acids. The germline CDR1 and CDR2 sequences are DFQATT and SNEGSKA (reference sequence). The V gene end was trimmed by 6 bases and the J gene end by 7 bases; junction bases not matched to a gene: 2.

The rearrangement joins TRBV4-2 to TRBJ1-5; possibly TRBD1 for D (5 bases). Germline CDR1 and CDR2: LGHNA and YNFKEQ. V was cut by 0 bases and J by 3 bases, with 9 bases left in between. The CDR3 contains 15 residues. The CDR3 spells CASSQDNRHNQPQHF. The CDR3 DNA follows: TGTGCCAGCAGCCAAGATAACAGGCACAATCAGCCCCAGCATTTT.

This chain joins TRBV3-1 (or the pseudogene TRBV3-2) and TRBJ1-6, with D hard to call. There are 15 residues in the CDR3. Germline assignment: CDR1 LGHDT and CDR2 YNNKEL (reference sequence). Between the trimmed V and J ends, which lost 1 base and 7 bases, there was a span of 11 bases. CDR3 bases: TGTGCCAGCAGCCAAGTGGCCTCCGGGAATTCACCCCTCCACTTT. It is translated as CASSQVASGNSPLHF.

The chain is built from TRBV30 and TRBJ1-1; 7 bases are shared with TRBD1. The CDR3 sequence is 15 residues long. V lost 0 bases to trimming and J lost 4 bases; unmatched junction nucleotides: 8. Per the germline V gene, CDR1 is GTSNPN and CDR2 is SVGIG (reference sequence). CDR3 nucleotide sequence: TGTGCCTGGAGTGTTGGGACAGTACGAGTCACTGAAGCTTTCTTT. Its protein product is CAWSVGTVRVTEAFF.

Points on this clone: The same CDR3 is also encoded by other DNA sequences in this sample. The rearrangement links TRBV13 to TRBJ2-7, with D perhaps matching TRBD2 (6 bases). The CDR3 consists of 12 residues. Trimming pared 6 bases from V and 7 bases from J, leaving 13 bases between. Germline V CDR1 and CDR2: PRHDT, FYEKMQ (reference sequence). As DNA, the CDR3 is TGTGCCAGCAGACTCCCGGCGGGGGAGCAGTACTTC. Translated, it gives CASRLPAGEQYF.

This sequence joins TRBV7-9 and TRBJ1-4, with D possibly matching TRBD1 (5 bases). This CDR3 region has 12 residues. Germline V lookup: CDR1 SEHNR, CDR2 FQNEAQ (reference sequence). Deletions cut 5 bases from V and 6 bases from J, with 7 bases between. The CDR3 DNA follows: TGTGCCAGCAGCCTACAGGATGAAAAACTGTTTTTT. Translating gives CASSLQDEKLFF.

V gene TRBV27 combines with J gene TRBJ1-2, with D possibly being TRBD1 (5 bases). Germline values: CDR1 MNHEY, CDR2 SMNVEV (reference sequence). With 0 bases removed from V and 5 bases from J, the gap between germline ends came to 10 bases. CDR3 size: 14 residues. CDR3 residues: CASSLSGGGYGYTF. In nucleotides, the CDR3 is TGTGCCAGCAGTTTATCGGGCGGGGGGTATGGCTACACCTTC.

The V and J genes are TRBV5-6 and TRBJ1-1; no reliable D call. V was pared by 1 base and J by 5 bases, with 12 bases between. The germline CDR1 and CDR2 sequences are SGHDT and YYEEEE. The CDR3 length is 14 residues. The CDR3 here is CASSLYLTGTEAFF. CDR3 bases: TGTGCCAGCAGCTTGTACTTGACGGGGACTGAAGCTTTCTTT.

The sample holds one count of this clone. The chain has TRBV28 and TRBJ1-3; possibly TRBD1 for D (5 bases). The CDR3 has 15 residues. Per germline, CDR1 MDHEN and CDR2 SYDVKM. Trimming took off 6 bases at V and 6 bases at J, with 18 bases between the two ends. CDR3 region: CASSLPNQGTNTIYF. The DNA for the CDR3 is TGTGCCAGCAGCCTCCCGAATCAGGGAACAAACACCATATATTTT.

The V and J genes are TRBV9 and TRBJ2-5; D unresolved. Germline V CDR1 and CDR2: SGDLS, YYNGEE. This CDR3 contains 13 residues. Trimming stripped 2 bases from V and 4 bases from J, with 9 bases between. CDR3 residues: CASSVNTGETQYF. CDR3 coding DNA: TGTGCCAGCAGCGTGAACACGGGAGAGACCCAGTACTTC.

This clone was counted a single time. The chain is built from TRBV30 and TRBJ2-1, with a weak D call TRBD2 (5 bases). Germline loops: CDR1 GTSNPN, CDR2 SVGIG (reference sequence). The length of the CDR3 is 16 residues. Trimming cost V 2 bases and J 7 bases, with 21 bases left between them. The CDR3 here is CAWSPGAFARGNEQFF. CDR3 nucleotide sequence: TGTGCCTGGAGTCCGGGTGCGTTTGCCCGAGGGAATGAGCAGTTCTTC.

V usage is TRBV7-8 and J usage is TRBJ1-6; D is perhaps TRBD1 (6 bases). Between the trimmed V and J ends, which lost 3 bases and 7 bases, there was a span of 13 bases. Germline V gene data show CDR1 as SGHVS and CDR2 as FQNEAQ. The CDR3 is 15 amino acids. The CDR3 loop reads CASSFTGTNNSPLHF. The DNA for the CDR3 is TGTGCCAGCAGCTTCACCGGGACAAACAATTCACCCCTCCACTTT.

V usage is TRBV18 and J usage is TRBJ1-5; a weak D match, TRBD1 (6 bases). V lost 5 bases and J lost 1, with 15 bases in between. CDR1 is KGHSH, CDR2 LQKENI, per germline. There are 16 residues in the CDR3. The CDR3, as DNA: TGTGCCAGCTCATCAGGAACAGGGCCCAGCAATCAGCCCCAGCATTTT. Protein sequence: CASSSGTGPSNQPQHF.

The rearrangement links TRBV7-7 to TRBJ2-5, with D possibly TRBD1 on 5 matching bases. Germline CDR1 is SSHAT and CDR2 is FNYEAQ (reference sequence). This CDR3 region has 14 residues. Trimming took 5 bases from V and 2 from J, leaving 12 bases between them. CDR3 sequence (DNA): TGTGCCAGCAGCCGAGGACAATTTCAAGAGACCCAGTACTTC. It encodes CASSRGQFQETQYF.

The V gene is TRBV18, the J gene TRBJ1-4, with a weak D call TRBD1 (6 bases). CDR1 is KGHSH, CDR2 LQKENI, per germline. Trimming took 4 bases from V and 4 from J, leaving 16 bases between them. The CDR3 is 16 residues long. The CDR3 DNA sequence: TGTGCCAGCTCACGACAGGTCTTGATGGGTAATGAAAAACTGTTTTTT. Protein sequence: CASSRQVLMGNEKLFF.

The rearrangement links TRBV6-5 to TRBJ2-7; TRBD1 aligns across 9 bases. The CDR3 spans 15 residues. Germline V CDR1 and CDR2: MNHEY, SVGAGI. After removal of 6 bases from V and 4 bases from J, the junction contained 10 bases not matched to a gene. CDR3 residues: CASRGSGTGFYEQYF. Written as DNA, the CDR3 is TGTGCCAGCAGGGGCTCCGGGACAGGGTTTTACGAGCAGTACTTC.

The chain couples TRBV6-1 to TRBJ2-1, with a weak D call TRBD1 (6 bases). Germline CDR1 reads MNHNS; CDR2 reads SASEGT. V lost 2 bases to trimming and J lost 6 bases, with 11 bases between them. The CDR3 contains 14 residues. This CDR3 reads CASSESQGFNEQFF. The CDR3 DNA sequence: TGTGCCAGCAGTGAATCTCAGGGGTTCAATGAGCAGTTCTTC.

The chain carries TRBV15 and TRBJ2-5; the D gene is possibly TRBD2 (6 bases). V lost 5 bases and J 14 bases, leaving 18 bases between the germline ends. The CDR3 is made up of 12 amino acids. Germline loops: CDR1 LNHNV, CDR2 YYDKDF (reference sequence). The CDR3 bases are TGTGCCACCAGCCGGCCCGACGTGGGACTTTACTTC. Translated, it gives CATSRPDVGLYF.

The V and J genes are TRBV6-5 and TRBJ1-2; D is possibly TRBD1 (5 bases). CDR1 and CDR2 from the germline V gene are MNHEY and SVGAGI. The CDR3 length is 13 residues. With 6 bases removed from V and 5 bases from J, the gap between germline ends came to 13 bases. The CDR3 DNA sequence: TGTGCCAGCAGACCACAGGTTCTATATGGCTACACCTTC. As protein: CASRPQVLYGYTF.

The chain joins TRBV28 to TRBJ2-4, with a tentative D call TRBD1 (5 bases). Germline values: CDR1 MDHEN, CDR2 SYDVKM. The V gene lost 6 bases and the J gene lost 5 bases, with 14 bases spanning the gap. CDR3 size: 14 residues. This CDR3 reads CASRDPDTENIQYF. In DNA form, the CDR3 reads TGTGCCAGCAGAGACCCGGACACGGAAAACATTCAGTACTTC.

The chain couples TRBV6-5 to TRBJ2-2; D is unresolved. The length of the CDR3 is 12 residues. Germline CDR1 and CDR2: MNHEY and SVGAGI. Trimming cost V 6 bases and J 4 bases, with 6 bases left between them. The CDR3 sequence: CASSLSTGELFF. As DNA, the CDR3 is TGTGCCAGCAGCCTGAGCACCGGGGAGCTGTTTTTT.

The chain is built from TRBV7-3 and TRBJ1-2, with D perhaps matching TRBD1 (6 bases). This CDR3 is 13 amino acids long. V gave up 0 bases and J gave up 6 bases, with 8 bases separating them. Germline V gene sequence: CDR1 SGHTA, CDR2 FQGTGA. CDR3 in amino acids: CASSLTPGDGYTF. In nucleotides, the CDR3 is TGTGCCAGCAGCTTAACGCCAGGGGATGGCTACACCTTC.

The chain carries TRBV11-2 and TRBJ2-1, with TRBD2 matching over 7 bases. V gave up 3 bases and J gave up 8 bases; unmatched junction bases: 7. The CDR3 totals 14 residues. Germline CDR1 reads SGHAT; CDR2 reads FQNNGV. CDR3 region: CASSLKVAGDEQFF. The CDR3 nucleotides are TGTGCCAGCAGCTTGAAGGTGGCGGGAGATGAGCAGTTCTTC. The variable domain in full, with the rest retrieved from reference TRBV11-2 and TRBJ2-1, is EAGVAQSPRYKIIEKRQSVAFWCNPISGHATLYWYQQILGQGPKLLIQFQNNGVVDDSQLPKDRFSAERLKGVDSTLKIQPAKLEDSAVYLCASSLKVAGDEQFFGPGTRLTVL.

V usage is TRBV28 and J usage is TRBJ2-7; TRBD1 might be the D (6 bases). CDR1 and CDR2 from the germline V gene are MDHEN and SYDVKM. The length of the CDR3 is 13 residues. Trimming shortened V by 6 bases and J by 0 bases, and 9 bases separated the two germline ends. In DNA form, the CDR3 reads TGTGCCAGCAGGAGGGGGAGCTCCTACGAGCAGTACTTC. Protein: CASRRGSSYEQYF.